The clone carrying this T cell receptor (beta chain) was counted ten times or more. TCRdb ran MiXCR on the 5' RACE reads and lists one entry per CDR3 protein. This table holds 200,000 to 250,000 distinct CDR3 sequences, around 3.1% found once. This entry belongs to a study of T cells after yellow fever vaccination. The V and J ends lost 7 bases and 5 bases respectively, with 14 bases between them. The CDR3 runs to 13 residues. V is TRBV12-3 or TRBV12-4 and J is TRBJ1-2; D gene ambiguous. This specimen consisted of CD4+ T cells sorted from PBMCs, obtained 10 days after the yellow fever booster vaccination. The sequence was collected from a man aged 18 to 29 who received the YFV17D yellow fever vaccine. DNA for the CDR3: TGTGCCAGCAAAGCAGACTGGTTGTATGGCTACACCTTC. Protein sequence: CASKADWLYGYTF.